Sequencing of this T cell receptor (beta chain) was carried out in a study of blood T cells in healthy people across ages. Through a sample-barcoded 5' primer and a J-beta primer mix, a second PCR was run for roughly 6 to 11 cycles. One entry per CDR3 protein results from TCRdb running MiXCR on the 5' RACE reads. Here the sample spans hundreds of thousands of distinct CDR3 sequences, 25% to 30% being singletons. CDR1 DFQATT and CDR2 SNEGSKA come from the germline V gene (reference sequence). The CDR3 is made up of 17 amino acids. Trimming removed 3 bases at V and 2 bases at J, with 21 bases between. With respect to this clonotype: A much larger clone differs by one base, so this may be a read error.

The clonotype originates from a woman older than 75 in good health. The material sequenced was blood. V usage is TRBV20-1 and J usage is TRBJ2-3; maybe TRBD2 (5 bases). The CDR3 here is CSARGSVVGVITDTQYF. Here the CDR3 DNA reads TGCAGTGCTAGGGGGAGTGTGGTGGGAGTTATCACAGATACGCAGTATTTT.